One and the same sample provided the 3 T cell receptor beta chains below, sequenced in a study of neurological immune-mediated disorders. TCRdb ran MiXCR on the 5' RACE reads and lists one entry per CDR3 protein. This sample has about 76,000 distinct CDR3 sequences; 17% occur once, and the top ten carry approximately 15%. The sample consisted of PBMCs. These receptors came from a woman in her thirties or forties in good health.

At least ten counts were recorded for this clonotype. The CDR3 loop is CASEGRDRAYEQYF. The DNA of the CDR3 is TGCGCCAGCGAGGGCCGGGACAGAGCCTACGAGCAGTACTTC. The chain is built from TRBV5-1 and TRBJ2-7, with 7 positions matching TRBD1. This CDR3 region has 14 residues. J gave up 2 bases and V 7 bases, and 9 bases lay outside the gene matches. CDR1 is SGHRS and CDR2 is YFSETQ in the germline V gene.

This clonotype was seen ten or more times. The chain has TRBV6-2 or TRBV6-3 and TRBJ2-1; 7 nucleotides line up with TRBD2. This CDR3 comprises 18 residues. The germline V gene has CDR1 MNHEY and CDR2 SVGEGT. J was trimmed by 3 bases and V by 5 bases; bases with no gene match: 16. In DNA form, the CDR3 reads TGTGCCAGCAGTCCCCGGGGGAGGGCAGGCTTGCACTACAATGAGCAGTTCTTC. Translating it yields CASSPRGRAGLHYNEQFF.

This clonotype was seen at least ten times. The chain joins TRBV20-1 to TRBJ2-1; the D gene is possibly TRBD1 (5 bases). The CDR3 is 15 amino acids. In germline, CDR1 is DFQATT, CDR2 SNEGSKA (reference sequence). Trimming cost V 4 bases and J 0 bases, with 13 bases left between them. The CDR3 is CSAINQGSSYNEQFF. CDR3 DNA: TGCAGTGCTATAAATCAGGGCAGCTCCTACAATGAGCAGTTCTTC.